What follows describes a single TCR beta chain. This clone was seen a single time. It lacks a known antigen. No much larger clone is present one base from it, and per-base qualities are unavailable. These data come from a study of blood T cell repertoires in COVID-19 (TCRdb year 2020). About the study as a whole: The collaborator samples originated in the United States, Italy and Spain and spanned the acute and convalescent phases of COVID-19. The prospective study material was composed of cDNA or gDNA derived from T cells, B-cell-depleted T cells, or PBMCs. The dataset comprised deeply sampled blood TCRbeta repertoires from subjects exposed to, actively infected with, or recovered from COVID-19. A freely available public database, intended as a resource for researchers studying the immune response to SARS-CoV-2, is where the repertoires were released. The samples were drawn from the first 160 participants of the ongoing ImmuneRACE study and from some 1,300 subjects provided by 6 global collaborators. The sample metadata nearly always contained a de-identified subject ID, COVID-19 status, age in years and sex. Where HLA class I and class II types were available, the types were taken from metadata supplied by the sample provider, not from assay-based typing. Summary of the overall study and its limitations: The amount of clinical and demographic metadata varied by source and participant and was provided uncurated.

The immunoSEQ Assay, a bias-controlled multiplex PCR, was used to amplify TCRbeta CDR3 regions from genomic DNA. The study's own analysis went as follows. Nucleated cell counts per sample were estimated from amplification of reference gene primers within the assay. To quantify the absolute abundance of each unique TCRbeta CDR3 rearrangement, sequence reads were collapsed and filtered. For each sample, productive Simpson clonality was calculated as the square root of Simpson's diversity index over productive rearrangements. Sourced from immuneACCESS, this table was stored by TCRdb with only in-frame sequences that have V and J called. A share of the clones is absent; for the studies checked, an unresolved V gene accounts for under half, and the remainder has no known explanation. D and trimming were read from the DNA, whereas the V and J calls and clone size are those reported in that table. This sample lists nearly 200,000 clones; around four fifths were detected once. The ten largest clones represent roughly 0.91% of the sample.

Spanning cysteine to phenylalanine, the CDR3 consists of 16 amino acids. Of all the DNA, just the CDR3 is kept, 48 bases in frame from base 1. V is clipped by 3 bases and J by 1 base, and the sequence between their germline boundaries is 10 bases long. CDR1 and CDR2 are read off the germline V gene as SGHTA and FQGTGA. At one collaborating source in Seattle, patients were enrolled during active infection and were followed longitudinally through the course of disease. The collaborating institutions used their own protocols to collect whole blood in K2EDTA tubes. For TCRbeta analysis, collaborator samples were shipped as frozen whole blood, as isolated PBMCs, or as DNA extracted from either sample type.

The sequenced material came from peripheral blood. Here the chain combines TRBV7-3 and TRBJ2-6; the D gene is perhaps TRBD1, on 5 matching bases. This receptor was identified in a man between 60 and 75 years old with COVID-19, enrolled during active disease. This receptor has the CDR3 CASSLAGPSGANVLTF. The DNA reads as follows: TGTGCCAGCAGCTTGGCAGGGCCTTCTGGGGCCAACGTCCTGACTTTC.